The 8 T cell receptor beta chains below all came from one sample that was sequenced in a study of blood T cell repertoires in COVID-19. Assay used: immunoSEQ multiplex PCR; TCRdb lists only in-frame clones, some missing. The top ten hold 1.5% to 2% of the sample, which has around 330,000 clones, about 87% seen once. The sample consisted of peripheral blood. The receptors here all came from a woman younger than 45 with COVID-19, enrolled during active disease.

This chain links TRBV7-9 with TRBJ1-3; TRBD1 matches 9 bases. The junction had 13 bases not matched to a gene; V was cut back by 0 bases and J by 10 bases. This CDR3 contains 17 residues. CDR1 SEHNR and CDR2 FQNEAQ come from the germline V gene (reference sequence). The CDR3 spells CASSLAGQGPPHGTIYF. The CDR3 nucleotides read TGTGCCAGCAGCTTAGCGGGACAGGGACCGCCCCACGGGACCATATATTTT.

The rearrangement links TRBV2 to TRBJ2-3, with 12 bases matching TRBD1. V lost 6 bases and J lost 4; bases outside the gene matches: 2. The CDR3 sequence is 14 residues long. Germline-derived CDR1 and CDR2 are SNHLY and FYNNEI. CDR3 nucleotides: TGTGCCAGCAGGGGGACAGGGGGCTCAGATACGCAGTATTTT. It yields the protein CASRGTGGSDTQYF. Together with reference TRBV2 and TRBJ2-3, the CDR3 gives the full variable domain: EPEVTQTPSHQVTQMGQEVILRCVPISNHLYFYWYRQILGQKVEFLVSFYNNEISEKSEIFDDQFSVERPDGSNFTLKIRSTKLEDSAMYFCASRGTGGSDTQYFGPGTRLTVL.

The table lists this clone with a count of one. V and J are TRBV18 and TRBJ2-1, with TRBD1 identical over 9 bases. Germline trimming cut 7 bases from V and 4 bases from J; bases unmatched to any gene: 5. The CDR3 covers 14 residues. Germline V lookup: CDR1 KGHSH, CDR2 LQKENI. The CDR3 DNA follows: TGTGCCAGCTTACAAGGGACAGGGTACAATGAGCAGTTCTTC. It specifies CASLQGTGYNEQFF.

The chain links TRBV6-6 to TRBJ2-5; 8 nucleotides agree with TRBD2. Losses at the gene ends were 5 bases for V and 1 base for J; bases not matched to a gene: 9. Germline V gene sequence: CDR1 MNHNY, CDR2 SVGAGI (reference sequence). This CDR3 has 16 amino acids. CDR3 sequence reads: CASSRMTRGVQETQYF. DNA for the CDR3: TGTGCCAGCAGTCGAATGACGCGGGGGGTCCAAGAGACCCAGTACTTC.

The V and J genes are TRBV9 and TRBJ1-1, with D possibly TRBD1 on 6 matching bases. Germline loops: CDR1 SGDLS, CDR2 YYNGEE. With 3 bases removed from V and 2 bases from J, the gap between germline ends came to 20 bases. The CDR3 runs 17 residues. The CDR3 sequence: CASSAHRDVGYNTEAFF. CDR3 bases: TGTGCCAGCAGCGCCCACAGGGATGTCGGCTATAACACTGAAGCTTTCTTT. The full variable domain, in which reference TRBV9 and TRBJ1-1 provide the parts outside the CDR3, is DSGVTQTPKHLITATGQRVTLRCSPRSGDLSVYWYQQSLDQGLQFLIQYYNGEERAKGNILERFSAQQFPDLHSELNLSSLELGDSALYFCASSAHRDVGYNTEAFFGQGTRLTVV.

This clone was counted once. The chain carries TRBV7-8 and TRBJ2-5; a weak D match, TRBD1 (6 bases). Germline V lookup: CDR1 SGHVS, CDR2 FQNEAQ. Between the trimmed V and J ends, which lost 5 bases and 13 bases, there was a span of 23 bases. The CDR3 sequence is 14 residues long. The CDR3 is CASSVTPGHLSPYF. The CDR3 region has the DNA TGTGCCAGCAGCGTCACCCCGGGACACCTCTCACCGTACTTC. Based on the CDR3 plus reference TRBV7-8 and TRBJ2-5, the full variable domain is GAGVSQSPRYKVAKRGQDVALRCDPISGHVSLFWYQQALGQGPEFLTYFQNEAQLDKSGLPSDRFFAERPEGSVSTLKIQRTQQEDSAVYLCASSVTPGHLSPYFGPGTRLLVL.

This chain joins TRBV27 and TRBJ1-1, with a weak D call TRBD1 (5 bases). The V gene lost 0 bases and the J gene lost 4 bases, with 9 bases spanning the gap. This CDR3 is 14 amino acids long. Germline V CDR1 and CDR2: MNHEY, SMNVEV (reference sequence). The CDR3 sequence is CASSLSGGFTEAFF. The CDR3 DNA is TGTGCCAGCAGTTTATCCGGGGGTTTCACTGAAGCTTTCTTT.

This chain joins TRBV2 and TRBJ1-2; unclear D gene. This CDR3 region has 11 residues. The germline V gene encodes CDR1 SNHLY and CDR2 FYNNEI. Between the trimmed V and J ends, which lost 7 bases and 4 bases, there was a span of 7 bases. CDR3 protein: CASTSSYGYTF. Written as DNA, the CDR3 is TGTGCCAGCACTTCTAGCTATGGCTACACCTTC.